The rows below give T cell receptor beta chains drawn from one sample of a study of beta chain features in type 1 diabetes. Using immunoSEQ multiplex PCR, the repertoire was profiled, and TCRdb retains in-frame clones only, with some absent. The repertoire has about 710,000 clones, about 14% of them found once; the top ten carry 0.04%. The sample consisted of naive CD4+ T cells from blood. The receptors derive from a young man with type 1 diabetes. The CDR3 runs from the conserved cysteine through the conserved F or W. A D gene is named only where the DNA matches it firmly. Some rows mark clone size as missing; the rest say once, few, many or name a class of expanded clone.

d_gene	v_gene	len	abundance	j_gene	CDR3aa	CDR3nt
TRBD1	TRBV18	13	.	TRBJ1-2	CASSRDRDYGYTF	TGTGCCAGCTCACGGGACAGGGATTATGGCTACACCTTC
.	TRBV10-3	11	few	TRBJ2-5	CASTQGETQYF	TGTGCCAGCACCCAAGGGGAGACCCAGTACTTC
TRBD1	TRBV5-6	16	.	TRBJ2-1	CASTRGPGQGADEQFF	TGTGCCAGCACCCGGGGTCCGGGACAGGGGGCTGATGAGCAGTTCTTC
.	TRBV5-1	13	few	TRBJ2-3	CASSIRVPDTQYF	TGCGCCAGCAGTATTAGGGTGCCAGATACGCAGTATTTT
.	TRBV10-3	13	few	TRBJ1-2	CAISPDDDYGYTF	TGTGCCATCAGTCCGGACGACGACTATGGCTACACCTTC
.	TRBV19	13	few	TRBJ2-7	CASRAISSYEQYF	TGTGCCAGTAGGGCCATCAGTTCCTACGAGCAGTACTTC
.	TRBV7-2	14	.	TRBJ2-2	CASSLDRNTGELFF	TGTGCCAGCAGCCTAGACAGAAACACCGGGGAGCTGTTTTTT
.	TRBV4-1	13	.	TRBJ1-1	CASRPTGRAEAFF	TGCGCCAGCAGACCCACAGGGCGGGCTGAAGCTTTCTTT
.	TRBV5-1	14	.	TRBJ2-1	CASRRDGDYNEQFF	TGCGCCAGCAGGCGGGATGGGGACTACAATGAGCAGTTCTTC
.	TRBV4-2	14	few	TRBJ1-4	CASSLQDRNEKLFF	TGTGCCAGCAGCCTCCAGGACAGAAATGAAAAACTGTTTTTT
.	TRBV5-1	13	few	TRBJ1-1	CASSASGNTEAFF	TGCGCCAGCAGCGCTTCGGGGAACACTGAAGCTTTCTTT
.	TRBV6-5	14	.	TRBJ2-7	CASSYSYSAYEQYF	TGTGCCAGCAGTTACTCATACTCCGCCTACGAGCAGTACTTC
.	TRBV14	13	few	TRBJ1-2	CASSRDRPYGYTF	TGTGCCAGCAGCCGTGACAGGCCTTACGGCTACACCTTC
.	TRBV29-1	16	few	TRBJ2-3	CSVENVRPDGTDTQYF	TGCAGCGTGGAAAACGTCAGACCCGACGGCACAGATACGCAGTATTTT
TRBD2	TRBV5-1	14	.	TRBJ2-5	CASSPGTSGETQYF	TGCGCCAGCAGCCCCGGGACTAGTGGAGAGACCCAGTACTTC
.	TRBV4-2	15	.	TRBJ2-7	CASSQDWLPNYEQYF	TGTGCCAGCAGCCAAGATTGGTTACCCAACTACGAGCAGTACTTC